This TCR beta chain derives from a study of T cell repertoires in cytomegalovirus infection (dated by TCRdb to the late 2010s). Study-level background: Donor HLA type was relevant to the analysis, as public TCR beta signatures indicated carriage of CMV infection together with the matching HLA type.

General findings and caveats noted by the study authors: Carriers of CMV infection plus the relevant HLA type were discriminated by the cumulative frequency of public TCR beta family members in the study cohort and in an independent roughly 350-donor cohort. In the ex vivo response, HLA-C-restricted CMV-specific TCR beta clonotypes were dominant, and in two of eight donors the single most frequent clonotype came from this HLA-C-restricted group.

The CDR1 and CDR2 encoded by the germline V gene are ENHRY and SYGVKD. Taken from cysteine to phenylalanine, the CDR3 has 14 residues. Of the read, only the CDR3 DNA is kept; its 42 bases are in frame from base 1. The germline ends are 14 bases apart after V is trimmed by 7 bases and J by 4 bases. The sequencer was an Illumina HiSeq 1500. TCRdb reanalyzed the raw reads on its own, using fastp at Q25 for trimming and MiXCR for clone calling, and kept in-frame beta chains. When rows share a CDR3 protein, they turn into one entry using the most common DNA and genes. This sample comprises under 200,000 distinct CDR3 sequences, 17% of them detected only once. The ten top clones hold around 19% of the sample. On this clonotype: Its antigen is still unknown. No much larger clone exists at a distance of one base, and base qualities are not known.

The V gene is TRBV10-3 and the J gene is TRBJ2-1, with a weak D call of TRBD2 (5 bases match). The TCR comes from a human donor in good health (CMV status not recorded). Some clones in this sample may be carry-over from other donors' samples. Sequenced material: CD8+ T cells from PBMCs. The nucleotide sequence is given as TGTGCCATCAAGCCAGCGGAAGGGTACAATGAGCAGTTCTTC. This sequence encodes CAIKPAEGYNEQFF.